These 26 T cell receptor beta chains were all obtained from the same sample, sequenced in a study of cytomegalovirus exposure and HLA in healthy donors (dated by TCRdb to 2017 to 2019). Libraries were constructed by the immunoSEQ multiplex PCR assay. A mixture of 60 forward primers for TCR Vbeta segments and 13 reverse primers for TCR Jbeta segments was used in the multiplex PCR. TCRdb limited this immuneACCESS table to in-frame rearrangements with V and J called. A share of clones is missing; checked studies link under half to unresolved V genes, and the rest is unexplained. Across this sample there are about 190,000 clones, with 81% seen only once. The top ten hold approximately 3.8% of the sample. The sample taken for sequencing was PBMCs. Receptors originate from a man aged 45-65 years in good health and CMV-seronegative.

The chain combines TRBV2 with TRBJ1-4, with D possibly being TRBD1 (5 bases). CDR3 size: 14 residues. V was pared by 7 bases and J by 4 bases, with 13 bases between. The germline CDR1 and CDR2 sequences are SNHLY and FYNNEI. CDR3 nucleotides: TGTGCCAGCACAATTAGACAGCTTAATGAAAAACTGTTTTTT. Translating it yields CASTIRQLNEKLFF.

The chain couples TRBV29-1 to TRBJ1-1, with D hard to call. Germline V gene lookup returns CDR1 SQVTM and CDR2 ANQGSEA. The CDR3 is 10 amino acids. V lost 7 bases and J lost 8, with 11 bases in between. Here the CDR3 DNA reads TGCAGCGCTAGTCACCAAGAAGCTTTCTTT. This translates into CSASHQEAFF.

The chain combines TRBV6-6 with TRBJ2-1; perhaps TRBD2 as D (6 bases). The CDR3 spans 14 residues. Germline V gene data show CDR1 as MNHNY and CDR2 as SVGAGI (reference sequence). V was clipped by 8 bases and J by 2 bases, with 13 bases between them. CDR3 bases: TGTGCCAGCCTTGAGGAGGGGCCCTACAATGAGCAGTTCTTC. Translation gives CASLEEGPYNEQFF.

V usage is TRBV7-9 and J usage is TRBJ2-5, with TRBD1 as a possible D gene (5 bases). Deletions cut 5 bases from V and 3 bases from J, with 19 bases between. The CDR3 contains 16 residues. Germline CDR1 reads SEHNR; CDR2 reads FQNEAQ (reference sequence). The CDR3 is CASSGATWGWKETQYF. In nucleotides, the CDR3 is TGTGCCAGCAGCGGGGCCACGTGGGGTTGGAAAGAGACCCAGTACTTC.

In this sample, this clone turned up once. The chain is built from TRBV10-1 and TRBJ1-1; TRBD1 matches 8 bases. The CDR3 runs to 14 residues. CDR1 is WNHNN, CDR2 SYGVQD, per germline (reference sequence). V lost 5 bases and J lost 6; bases outside the gene matches: 8. The CDR3 loop reads CASSRDRRGPEAFF. DNA of the CDR3: TGCGCCAGCAGTAGGGACAGGAGGGGGCCTGAAGCTTTCTTT.

This rearrangement joins TRBV5-1 to TRBJ2-3, with 7 positions matching TRBD2. Germline V lookup: CDR1 SGHRS, CDR2 YFSETQ. The CDR3 consists of 16 residues. V lost 4 bases, J lost 1 base, and 9 bases stayed unmatched. The CDR3, as DNA: TGCGCCAGCAGCCAGGGAGGTGCGGGGGGCACAGATACGCAGTATTTT. Translated: CASSQGGAGGTDTQYF.

The chain joins TRBV15 to TRBJ1-3; D is possibly TRBD1 (5 bases). Between the trimmed V and J ends, which lost 4 bases and 0 bases, there was a span of 13 bases. The germline gives CDR1 LNHNV, CDR2 YYDKDF (reference sequence). The CDR3 has 16 amino acids. The CDR3 reads CATSTGGVISGNTIYF. The CDR3 DNA sequence: TGTGCCACCAGCACTGGAGGGGTAATCTCTGGAAACACCATATATTTT. Full variable domain (rest looked up from reference TRBV15 and TRBJ1-3): DAMVIQNPRYQVTQFGKPVTLSCSQTLNHNVMYWYQQKSSQAPKLLFHYYDKDFNNEADTPDNFQSRRPNTSFCFLDIRSPGLGDTAMYLCATSTGGVISGNTIYFGEGSWLTVV.

V usage is TRBV15 and J usage is TRBJ1-4; 8 bases align to TRBD1. Germline V lookup: CDR1 LNHNV, CDR2 YYDKDF (reference sequence). J lost 4 bases, V lost 0 bases, and 10 bases had no gene match. CDR3 size: 18 residues. This CDR3 reads CATSRDLRQGAGNEKLFF. CDR3 DNA sequence: TGTGCCACCAGCAGAGATCTTAGGCAGGGGGCGGGTAATGAAAAACTGTTTTTT.

The chain has TRBV15 and TRBJ1-5; no definite D call. Trimming took off 5 bases at V and 0 bases at J, with 11 bases between the two ends. Per germline, CDR1 LNHNV and CDR2 YYDKDF (reference sequence). The CDR3 totals 15 residues. In DNA form, the CDR3 reads TGTGCCACCAGCCCTCGGTGGAGTAGCAATCAGCCCCAGCATTTT. This encodes CATSPRWSSNQPQHF. Drawing the rest from reference TRBV15 and TRBJ1-5, the complete variable domain is DAMVIQNPRYQVTQFGKPVTLSCSQTLNHNVMYWYQQKSSQAPKLLFHYYDKDFNNEADTPDNFQSRRPNTSFCFLDIRSPGLGDTAMYLCATSPRWSSNQPQHFGDGTRLSIL.

The rearrangement links TRBV19 to TRBJ2-1; D is perhaps TRBD1 (6 bases). The CDR3 has 13 amino acids. V shed 6 bases and J shed 4 bases, with 10 bases lying between them. Per the germline V gene, CDR1 is LNHDA and CDR2 is SQIVND (reference sequence). CDR3 nucleotide sequence: TGTGCCAGTAGACTAGGGACATACAATGAGCAGTTCTTC. This encodes CASRLGTYNEQFF.

The chain recombines TRBV11-2 with TRBJ1-2; perhaps TRBD1 as D (5 bases). V was pared by 5 bases and J by 1 base, with 11 bases between. This CDR3 is built from 14 residues. Germline V gene sequence: CDR1 SGHAT, CDR2 FQNNGV. The CDR3 protein is CASSPLGLNYGYTF. The DNA of the CDR3 is TGTGCCAGCAGCCCCTTGGGACTTAACTATGGCTACACCTTC. Full variable domain (remainder filled in from reference TRBV11-2 and TRBJ1-2): EAGVAQSPRYKIIEKRQSVAFWCNPISGHATLYWYQQILGQGPKLLIQFQNNGVVDDSQLPKDRFSAERLKGVDSTLKIQPAKLEDSAVYLCASSPLGLNYGYTFGSGTRLTVV.

The chain carries TRBV2 and TRBJ1-1; D is undetermined. The CDR3 length is 14 residues. Germline loops: CDR1 SNHLY, CDR2 FYNNEI. Trimming left V 3 bases short and J 1 base short, with 9 bases between. The CDR3 region is CASSDPRGNTEAFF. The CDR3 nucleotides are TGTGCCAGCAGTGATCCCCGAGGGAACACTGAAGCTTTCTTT.

V and J are TRBV14 and TRBJ1-1; D is unclear. Germline-derived CDR1 and CDR2 are SGHDN and FVKESK. This CDR3 is 15 amino acids long. V lost 1 base and J 1 base, leaving 10 bases between the germline ends. CDR3: CASSQAGSPNTEAFF. CDR3 DNA sequence: TGTGCCAGCAGCCAAGCCGGGAGTCCGAACACTGAAGCTTTCTTT.

The chain couples TRBV7-8 to TRBJ1-3; D remains ambiguous. Germline CDR1 and CDR2: SGHVS and FQNEAQ. The CDR3 runs to 15 residues. V lost 5 bases and J lost 1, with 12 bases in between. The CDR3 loop reads CASSHPGSSGNTIYF. The CDR3 bases are TGTGCCAGCAGCCATCCGGGATCTTCTGGAAACACCATATATTTT.

The CDR3 spells CASSTTGFQPQHF. CDR3 nucleotides: TGTGCCAGTAGTACGACAGGGTTTCAGCCCCAGCATTTT. The chain uses TRBV19 and TRBJ1-5; the match to TRBD1 covers 7 bases. CDR1 LNHDA and CDR2 SQIVND come from the germline V gene (reference sequence). The CDR3 spans 13 residues. V dropped 4 bases and J dropped 6; count of bases not matched to a gene: 3.

The rearrangement uses TRBV9 and TRBJ1-6; D remains ambiguous. The germline V gene encodes CDR1 SGDLS and CDR2 YYNGEE. Trimming left V 6 bases short and J 7 bases short, with 8 bases between. There are 12 residues in the CDR3. CDR3 sequence: CASTAGNSPLHF. Written as DNA, the CDR3 is TGTGCCAGCACAGCCGGGAATTCACCCCTCCACTTT.

This chain's CDR3 is CATSRETKGTGNTIYF. For the CDR3, the DNA is TGTGCCACCAGCAGAGAGACAAAGGGGACTGGAAACACCATATATTTT. The chain links TRBV15 to TRBJ1-3; TRBD1 might be the D (5 bases). CDR1 is LNHNV and CDR2 is YYDKDF in the germline V gene (reference sequence). The CDR3 runs 16 residues. The germline V and J ends were trimmed by 0 bases and 2 bases, with 11 bases remaining between them.

The rearrangement uses TRBV5-5 and TRBJ1-4; D gene unclear. This CDR3 is 15 amino acids long. Germline V CDR1 and CDR2: SGHKS, YYEKEE (reference sequence). V shed 0 bases and J shed 0 bases, with 6 bases lying between them. The DNA for the CDR3 is TGTGCCAGCAGCTTGGGAACAGCAACTAATGAAAAACTGTTTTTT. It codes for CASSLGTATNEKLFF.

The chain uses TRBV7-3 and TRBJ2-5; D might be TRBD1 (5 bases). With 4 bases removed from V and 2 bases from J, the gap between germline ends came to 8 bases. The CDR3 loop spans 13 amino acids. Germline CDR1 is SGHTA and CDR2 is FQGTGA. CDR3 nucleotide sequence: TGTGCCAGCAGCTCGACAGTTCAAGAGACCCAGTACTTC. This sequence encodes CASSSTVQETQYF.

The rearrangement links TRBV6-5 to TRBJ2-7; D might be TRBD2 (6 bases). Germline CDR1 and CDR2: MNHEY and SVGAGI. CDR3 length: 14 residues. Trimming removed 2 bases at V and 2 bases at J, with 10 bases between. The CDR3 DNA reads TGTGCCAGCAGTTACCGGGAGCTGGCCTACGAGCAGTACTTC. Protein sequence: CASSYRELAYEQYF.

The CDR3 coding sequence is TGTGCCTGCGGACAGTCGTACAATGAGCAGTTCTTC. The encoded protein is CACGQSYNEQFF. The V and J genes are TRBV30 and TRBJ2-1; D is perhaps TRBD1 (6 bases). Germline V gene lookup returns CDR1 GTSNPN and CDR2 SVGIG (reference sequence). Trimming cost V 6 bases and J 4 bases, with 10 bases left between them. This CDR3 contains 12 residues.

The genes are TRBV7-9 and TRBJ2-7, with TRBD1 as a possible D gene (6 bases). Trimming removed 5 bases from V and 2 bases from J, with 10 bases in between. Looked up from germline, CDR1 is SEHNR and CDR2 is FQNEAQ (reference sequence). The CDR3 consists of 13 residues. The CDR3, as DNA: TGTGCCAGCAGCGTGGGGGCCGCCTACGAGCAGTACTTC. Amino acid sequence: CASSVGAAYEQYF. The full variable domain, completed using reference TRBV7-9 and TRBJ2-7, is DTGVSQNPRHKITKRGQNVTFRCDPISEHNRLYWYRQTLGQGPEFLTYFQNEAQLEKSRLLSDRFSAERPKGSFSTLEIQRTEQGDSAMYLCASSVGAAYEQYFGPGTRLTVT.

The V and J genes are TRBV5-1 and TRBJ2-5; the D gene is possibly TRBD2 (5 bases). The last part of the DNA fits TRBJ2-7 better; the J call may be wrong. Per the germline V gene, CDR1 is SGHRS and CDR2 is YFSETQ. CDR3 size: 12 residues. The CDR3, as DNA: TGCGCCAGCACTGAGGGAATCGGCGAGCAGTACTTC. It codes for CASTEGIGEQYF.

The chain is built from TRBV7-9 and TRBJ2-3; D call uncertain. This CDR3 is built from 13 residues. Germline CDR1 SEHNR, CDR2 FQNEAQ (reference sequence). V dropped 0 bases and J dropped 6 bases, with 7 bases sitting between them. This CDR3 is CASSLAVPDTQYF. CDR3 coding DNA: TGTGCCAGCAGCTTAGCTGTCCCGGATACGCAGTATTTT.

As for this clone: This CDR3 is also generated by other DNA sequences in the sample. The genes are TRBV5-1 and TRBJ2-7, with TRBD1 matching 7 bases. The trim removed 4 bases at V and 1 base at J, leaving 2 bases unmatched. Germline V CDR1 and CDR2: SGHRS, YFSETQ. The CDR3 covers 13 residues. The CDR3 bases are TGCGCCAGCAGCCTGACAGGGTCCTACGAGCAGTACTTC. It is translated as CASSLTGSYEQYF.

The CDR3 bases are TGTGCCAGCAGCTTAACGGCGGGGGGGGCTTACAATGAGCAGTTCTTC. It translates to CASSLTAGGAYNEQFF. The V gene is TRBV7-3, the J gene TRBJ2-1, with 9 positions matching TRBD2. The CDR3 has 16 amino acids. Germline CDR1 and CDR2: SGHTA and FQGTGA. J was trimmed by 4 bases and V by 0 bases; bases with no gene match: 4.